This T cell receptor (beta chain) was identified during a study of T cell changes during pregnancy in multiple sclerosis. CDR3 length: 13 residues. Germline V gene data show CDR1 as SGHNT and CDR2 as YYREEE (reference sequence). Trimming took 0 bases from V and 13 from J, leaving 16 bases between them. Profiled with immunoSEQ multiplex PCR; TCRdb holds only in-frame clones, not every one. The table lists under 110,000 clones, around 90% of them singletons, with around 1.5% in the top ten. The TCR originated in a female donor with multiple sclerosis, enrolled in a pregnancy study. The J gene is TRBJ2-5, the V gene TRBV5-4, with no clear D. The sequencing used peripheral blood, collected after pregnancy. As DNA, the CDR3 is TGTGCCAGCAGCTTGGAACCCGCTCAGTCTTCGTACTTC. It translates to CASSLEPAQSSYF. Using reference TRBV5-4 and TRBJ2-5 for the parts outside the CDR3, the full variable domain is ETGVTQSPTHLIKTRGQQVTLRCSSQSGHNTVSWYQQALGQGPQFIFQYYREEENGRGNFPPRFSGLQFPNYSSELNVNALELDDSALYLCASSLEPAQSSYFGPGTRLLVL.